This record covers a single TCR beta chain. Its target is not known. The protocol was immunoSEQ multiplex PCR, while the TCRdb copy is restricted to in-frame clones and leaves out a portion. The sample lists about 110,000 clones, around 90% occurring once. Germline V gene sequence: CDR1 PRHDT, CDR2 FYEKMQ (reference sequence). Between the trimmed V and J ends, which lost 5 bases and 5 bases, there was a span of 12 bases. CDR3 length: 13 residues. The source of the sample is a study of T cell responses to AZD1222 COVID-19 vaccine. Regarding the study as a whole: Donors were mostly white British, more females; clonal diversity possibly underestimated. The study sampled repertoires only after the peak T cell response. A rise in Spike-specific TCR breadth and depth followed two AZD1222 doses. At study baseline, merely several AZD1222 recipients were seropositive.

The TCR sequence derives from an adult in good health. The chain has TRBV13 and TRBJ1-1, with D maybe TRBD1 (5 bases). Specimen: peripheral blood, collected on day 0 of AZD1222 vaccination. The CDR3 reads CASSAQPGTEAFF. The CDR3 DNA reads as TGTGCCAGCAGCGCCCAACCAGGGACTGAAGCTTTCTTT.